This T cell receptor beta chain was profiled in a study of glioma-infiltrating T cells (dated by TCRdb to about 2016). For context, the study as a whole: Low-grade gliomas were WHO grade II oligodendrogliomas or astrocytomas, and glioblastomas were WHO grade IV tumors sampled at initial rather than recurrent diagnosis. Sequencing of TCR alpha- and beta-chain repertoires was performed on glioma tissue, on non-neoplastic brain tissue, and on matched peripheral blood mononuclear cells. To gauge divergence between tissue and blood T-cell populations, every tissue-infiltrating repertoire was compared against the peripheral blood repertoire from the same patient. Three low-grade glioma patients, roughly eight primary glioblastoma patients, and three non-glioma patients who contributed non-neoplastic brain tissue made up the paired cohort. Sequencing coverage of about 4.5- to 11-fold of about 910,000 peripheral T cells was targeted for blood libraries. Dexamethasone was administered to glioma patients for six or fewer days before surgery.

A word on this clonotype: Its antigen has not been determined. A read error may be the cause here, since a much bigger clone is one base away.

Immediately after resection, surgical brain or tumor specimens were cryofrozen in liquid nitrogen, with peripheral blood cells collected concurrently. TCR alpha and beta CDR3 regions were amplified with the iRepertoire nested amplicon-rescue multiplex PCR (arm-PCR) platform from RNA. One-step reverse transcription and amplification used roughly 100-450 ng of tissue mRNA or PBMC total RNA as input. Following bead purification, Illumina adapters were added by a secondary multiplex PCR, and the libraries were gel-purified between 200 and 400 bp. The libraries contained internal 6-nucleotide barcodes that were used for demultiplexing. Libraries were sequenced on an Illumina MiSeq with 2x220 or 2x250 nucleotide paired-end reads. The study's processing was this. Paired reads were merged with FLASH 1.2.11 and aligned to the GRCh37 human genome with BWA-MEM before extracting TRA and TRB reads. For V and J assignment, an IMGT-derived reference of cassette sequences and CDR3 motifs that included pseudogenes was used. Reads were translated in three frames, and productive CDR3s were defined by a C…FGXG motif without stop codons. A clonotype was defined as a unique combination of a V-J cassette pair and a CDR3 amino acid sequence. Reads were filtered by Hamming distance, with the threshold set by the sequence error rate of each sample in mapped regions. In-frame beta chains were kept once TCRdb had trimmed the public reads at Q25 with fastp and called clones with MiXCR. Rows are unified per CDR3 protein, each entry keeping the most common DNA and genes. Clone size and V and J calls follow TCRdb, not the original study. The sample data list a few hundred thousand distinct CDR3 sequences, and more than 35% of these were observed just once. Around 12% of the sample rests with the top ten.

Spanning cysteine to phenylalanine, the CDR3 consists of 16 amino acids. The read is trimmed to its CDR3 DNA, 48 bases read in frame from base 1. Sequences MNHNS (CDR1) and SASEGT (CDR2) are obtained from the germline V gene. V is cut back by 9 bases and J by 5 bases, with 11 bases in the junction unmatched. General study outcomes and caveats: Group comparisons rested on small numbers: three non-neoplastic, three low-grade glioma and 7 or 8 glioblastoma patients. Patients with low tissue-blood divergence were marked by a signature set of shared blood CDR3 motifs, and this signature set was depleted in highly divergent patients. VJ-independent divergence between tissue and blood was below expectation in non-neoplastic patients but above expectation in all gliomas, especially low-grade gliomas. Very few CDR3 sequences were shared between tissue and blood, attributed to high CDR3 diversity and limited sampling.

The origin of this receptor is a human donor with low-grade glioma or glioblastoma, undergoing nonglioma brain surgery, or in good health (not recorded which). Here the chain combines TRBV6-1 and TRBJ2-5; 14 middle bases align to TRBD2. The specimen was glioma tissue, nonneoplastic brain tissue, or PBMCs (not recorded which). The CDR3 reads CARRRLAGGPRETQYF. The DNA sequence reads TGTGCCAGAAGGCGACTAGCGGGAGGGCCAAGGGAGACCCAGTACTTC.